The 26 T cell receptor beta chains in this list originate from one sample, sequenced in a study of blood T cell repertoires in COVID-19. Profiling relied on immunoSEQ multiplex PCR, and the TCRdb table lists in-frame clones only, not all of them. The sample shows about 200,000 clones, 85% of them seen only once. Input material: PBMCs or T cells enriched from blood (not recorded which). These receptors originate from a middle-aged man who had recovered from COVID-19.

CDR3 DNA: TGTGCCAGTAGTATGAGGGGGGGACAGGGTGAAAAACTGTTTTTT. Residues: CASSMRGGQGEKLFF. The V call is TRBV19, the J call TRBJ1-4; 9 nucleotides align to TRBD1. The germline V gene has CDR1 LNHDA and CDR2 SQIVND (reference sequence). The CDR3 sequence is 15 residues long. Trimming at V came to 3 bases and at J to 7 bases, leaving 6 bases not matched to a gene.

The chain recombines TRBV6-5 with TRBJ2-1; 8 nucleotides agree with TRBD1. Germline V gives CDR1 MNHEY, CDR2 SVGAGI. The CDR3 consists of 15 residues. Trimming at V came to 8 bases and at J to 4 bases, leaving 10 bases not matched to a gene. The CDR3 nucleotides are TGTGCCAGCCGGCGACAGGGGCCTCGTTACAATGAGCAGTTCTTC. It encodes CASRRQGPRYNEQFF.

The chain combines TRBV18 with TRBJ1-1; D might be TRBD1 (6 bases). CDR1 and CDR2 from the germline V gene are KGHSH and LQKENI. V was cut by 1 base and J by 1 base, with 13 bases left in between. This CDR3 region has 16 residues. CDR3 loop: CASSPRQVDSNTEAFF. The CDR3 DNA reads as TGTGCCAGCTCACCACGACAGGTTGATTCGAACACTGAAGCTTTCTTT.

The chain couples TRBV28 to TRBJ1-2; TRBD1 matches at 7 bases. The germline gives CDR1 MDHEN, CDR2 SYDVKM. There are 13 residues in the CDR3. J was trimmed by 4 bases and V by 7 bases; bases with no gene match: 6. This CDR3 is CASIPRDSYGYTF. The DNA for the CDR3 is TGTGCCAGCATCCCCCGGGACAGCTATGGCTACACCTTC.

The chain combines TRBV5-1 with TRBJ2-1, with 9 bases aligning to TRBD1. Looked up from germline, CDR1 is SGHRS and CDR2 is YFSETQ. The CDR3 extends over 15 amino acids. With 7 bases clipped from V and 3 bases from J, the junction kept 8 bases outside the gene matches. In DNA form, the CDR3 reads TGCGCCAGCCGAGTTGGGACAGGGATCTACAATGAGCAGTTCTTC. Its translation: CASRVGTGIYNEQFF.

The chain has TRBV28 and TRBJ2-3; D uncertain. Trimming cost V 5 bases and J 6 bases, with 9 bases left between them. This CDR3 region has 12 residues. Germline V lookup: CDR1 MDHEN, CDR2 SYDVKM. CDR3 sequence reads: CASSPLADTQYF. The CDR3 DNA reads TGTGCCAGCAGTCCATTAGCTGATACGCAGTATTTT.

The count of this clone is one. The chain couples TRBV20-1 to TRBJ1-2; D unresolved. V was pared by 3 bases and J by 0 bases, with 11 bases between. Germline CDR1 and CDR2: DFQATT and SNEGSKA (reference sequence). This CDR3 has 14 amino acids. This CDR3 is CSASVLPANYGYTF. The CDR3 bases are TGCAGTGCTAGTGTATTGCCAGCTAACTATGGCTACACCTTC.

The gene calls are TRBV4-1 and TRBJ2-2, with 8 nucleotides matching TRBD1. The V gene's germline CDR1 is MGHRA and CDR2 YSYEKL. This CDR3 is built from 15 residues. J gave up 6 bases and V 2 bases, and 5 bases lay outside the gene matches. The CDR3 here is CASSQRDRSAGELFF. Written as DNA, the CDR3 is TGCGCCAGCAGCCAACGGGACAGGAGCGCCGGGGAGCTGTTTTTT.

This clone is deemed medium-sized (0.01 to 0.1%). This sequence joins TRBV6-6 and TRBJ2-3; 11 nucleotides align to TRBD1. V was clipped by 5 bases and J by 4 bases; unmatched bases: 11. The CDR3 has 17 residues. CDR1 is MNHNY, CDR2 SVGAGI, per germline (reference sequence). CDR3 in DNA: TGTGCCAGCAGTCCCCAAGCCGGGACAGGGGGAGCAGATACGCAGTATTTT. It translates to CASSPQAGTGGADTQYF.

The chain links TRBV19 to TRBJ1-1, with 7 bases that match TRBD1. With 5 bases clipped from V and 4 bases from J, the junction kept 10 bases outside the gene matches. Germline values: CDR1 LNHDA, CDR2 SQIVND (reference sequence). CDR3 length: 15 amino acids. CDR3 nucleotide sequence: TGTGCCAGTAGTCCCCTGGACAGGAGGGTCACTGAAGCTTTCTTT. It encodes CASSPLDRRVTEAFF.

The V and J genes are TRBV27 and TRBJ2-3, with 8 bases that match TRBD2. The CDR3 loop spans 17 amino acids. The ends lost 5 bases at V and 2 bases at J; junction bases unmatched: 12. Germline assignment: CDR1 MNHEY and CDR2 SMNVEV (reference sequence). The CDR3: CASSPIEGGRTTDTQYF. CDR3 bases: TGTGCCAGCAGTCCAATCGAGGGCGGGAGGACCACAGATACGCAGTATTTT.

The rearrangement links TRBV7-2 to TRBJ2-3, with 9 bases aligning to TRBD1. Trimming removed 2 bases from V and 4 bases from J; junction bases left unmatched: 10. Germline V lookup: CDR1 SGHTA, CDR2 FQGNSA. The length of the CDR3 is 17 residues. The CDR3 nucleotides read TGTGCCAGCAGCTTACTCTTGGGACAGGGTGTGGCAGATACGCAGTATTTT. Protein sequence: CASSLLLGQGVADTQYF.

The chain has TRBV30 and TRBJ2-3; 7 nucleotides align to TRBD1. CDR1 and CDR2 from the germline V gene are GTSNPN and SVGIG (reference sequence). The CDR3 extends over 12 amino acids. The junction had 1 base not matched to a gene; V was cut back by 5 bases and J by 2 bases. The CDR3 here is CAWDRDTDTQYF. In DNA, the CDR3 is TGTGCCTGGGACAGGGACACAGATACGCAGTATTTT.

This clone appeared a few times. V usage is TRBV27 and J usage is TRBJ1-1; TRBD1 aligns across 7 bases. This CDR3 is built from 13 residues. J gave up 4 bases and V 3 bases, and 2 bases lay outside the gene matches. CDR1 MNHEY and CDR2 SMNVEV come from the germline V gene (reference sequence). CDR3 DNA: TGTGCCAGCAGTTTGGGACAGCTCACTGAAGCTTTCTTT. Residues: CASSLGQLTEAFF.

The V and J genes are TRBV9 and TRBJ2-7, with TRBD1 matching 8 bases. The trim removed 4 bases at V and 2 bases at J, leaving 5 bases unmatched. The CDR3 is 14 amino acids. CDR1 and CDR2 (germline): SGDLS, YYNGEE. The CDR3 sequence is CASSPGTGPYEQYF. The CDR3 nucleotides are TGTGCCAGCAGCCCCGGGACAGGCCCCTACGAGCAGTACTTC. Together with reference TRBV9 and TRBJ2-7, the CDR3 gives the full variable domain: DSGVTQTPKHLITATGQRVTLRCSPRSGDLSVYWYQQSLDQGLQFLIQYYNGEERAKGNILERFSAQQFPDLHSELNLSSLELGDSALYFCASSPGTGPYEQYFGPGTRLTVT.

The V call is TRBV5-1, the J call TRBJ1-1; D might be TRBD1 (5 bases). CDR3 length equals 15 residues. V was clipped by 0 bases and J by 1 base, with 10 bases between them. The germline gives CDR1 SGHRS, CDR2 YFSETQ. The CDR3 is CASSLAGTPNTEAFF. The CDR3, as DNA: TGCGCCAGCAGCTTGGCAGGGACTCCGAACACTGAAGCTTTCTTT.

J is TRBJ1-1 and V is TRBV30; no definite D call. The V and J ends lost 4 bases and 0 bases respectively, with 18 bases between them. Looked up from germline, CDR1 is GTSNPN and CDR2 is SVGIG (reference sequence). This CDR3 has 16 residues. For the CDR3, the DNA is TGTGCCTGGACCACCGGGGTCGCGTGGGTGAACACTGAAGCTTTCTTT. This gives the protein CAWTTGVAWVNTEAFF.

The chain uses TRBV19 and TRBJ1-2; 11 bases are a match to TRBD1. Trimming cost V 4 bases and J 4 bases; bases outside gene matches: 5. The CDR3 loop spans 15 amino acids. Germline V CDR1 and CDR2: LNHDA, SQIVND (reference sequence). This CDR3 reads CASSTDRGRTYGYTF. The CDR3 region has the DNA TGTGCCAGTAGTACGGACAGGGGGCGCACCTATGGCTACACCTTC.

This chain links TRBV27 with TRBJ2-7, with 7 bases identical to TRBD1. CDR1 and CDR2 from the germline V gene are MNHEY and SMNVEV (reference sequence). The CDR3 is made up of 15 amino acids. Trimming cost V 5 bases and J 3 bases; bases outside gene matches: 10. CDR3 in amino acids: CASSPEGGSYYEQYF. The CDR3 DNA follows: TGTGCCAGCAGTCCGGAAGGGGGCTCCTACTACGAGCAGTACTTC.

Here the CDR3 reads CATSDSAGGGLDQPQHF. CDR3 DNA sequence: TGTGCCACCAGTGATTCCGCCGGGGGGGGGCTGGATCAGCCCCAGCATTTT. This rearrangement joins TRBV24-1 to TRBJ1-5; D may be TRBD1 (6 bases). V lost 2 bases and J 5 bases, leaving 18 bases between the germline ends. In germline, CDR1 is KGHDR, CDR2 SFDVKD. The CDR3 totals 17 residues.

The V gene is TRBV5-6, the J gene TRBJ2-7; weak D call: TRBD2 (5 bases). This CDR3 has 12 amino acids. The germline gives CDR1 SGHDT, CDR2 YYEEEE. Trimming left V 4 bases short and J 2 bases short, with 7 bases between. The CDR3 sequence: CASSRGTYEQYF. For the CDR3, the DNA is TGTGCCAGCAGCCGGGGAACCTACGAGCAGTACTTC.

This clone was seen only once. The chain has TRBV27 and TRBJ1-1; tentative D call: TRBD1 (6 bases). This CDR3 region has 17 residues. Deletions cut 5 bases from V and 3 bases from J, with 22 bases between. The V gene's germline CDR1 is MNHEY and CDR2 SMNVEV (reference sequence). The CDR3 DNA sequence: TGTGCCAGCAGTCCGAGAGGCTCAGGGGTCGGAGACACTGAAGCTTTCTTT. This gives the protein CASSPRGSGVGDTEAFF.

The rearrangement joins TRBV6-1 to TRBJ2-7; TRBD1 aligns across 7 bases. The V gene end was trimmed by 2 bases and the J gene end by 3 bases; junction bases not matched to a gene: 7. The CDR3 covers 15 residues. Germline V lookup: CDR1 MNHNS, CDR2 SASEGT. The CDR3 is CASSEQGDGYYEQYF. CDR3 DNA sequence: TGTGCCAGCAGTGAACAGGGGGACGGGTACTACGAGCAGTACTTC.

The gene calls are TRBV6-5 and TRBJ1-5; D ambiguous. The CDR3 has 11 residues. CDR1 and CDR2 from the germline V gene are MNHEY and SVGAGI. Trimming shortened V by 8 bases and J by 4 bases, and 6 bases separated the two germline ends. The CDR3 DNA reads TGTGCCAGCGGGAGAAATCAGCCCCAGCATTTT. Protein product: CASGRNQPQHF.

This clone was observed a few times. The chain is built from TRBV9 and TRBJ2-1; 8 nucleotides align to TRBD2. Germline values: CDR1 SGDLS, CDR2 YYNGEE. There are 14 residues in the CDR3. The J segment lost 10 bases and the V segment lost 2 bases, leaving 8 bases of the junction unmatched. In nucleotides, the CDR3 is TGTGCCAGCAGCGTTAGCGGGACTTCGAAGGAGCAGTTCTTC. It specifies CASSVSGTSKEQFF.

This clone appeared a few times. The V call is TRBV28, the J call TRBJ1-5, with 7 positions matching TRBD1. The J segment lost 4 bases and the V segment lost 6 bases, leaving 6 bases of the junction unmatched. From germline, CDR1 is MDHEN and CDR2 SYDVKM. This CDR3 comprises 14 residues. CDR3 loop: CASSRDSTNQPQHF. CDR3 DNA: TGTGCCAGCAGCCGGGACAGCACTAATCAGCCCCAGCATTTT.